This TCR beta chain was obtained from a study of cytomegalovirus exposure and HLA in healthy donors. This clone is a singleton in its sample. The PCR ran on 60 Vbeta and 13 Jbeta primers. The protocol was immunoSEQ multiplex PCR, while the TCRdb copy is restricted to in-frame clones and leaves out a portion. The sample has approximately 120,000 clones; 60% to 85% are singletons. CDR3 length: 19 amino acids. Trimming took 7 bases from V and 3 from J; bases not matched to a gene: 19. From germline, CDR1 is MDHEN and CDR2 SYDVKM. The chain couples TRBV28 to TRBJ2-1; 9 positions match TRBD1. This clonotype was obtained from a female donor in good health and CMV-seronegative. The sequenced sample consisted of PBMCs. CDR3 protein: CASNKVGQGPEAIYNEQFF. CDR3 nucleotide sequence: TGTGCCAGCAACAAAGTAGGACAGGGGCCCGAGGCTATCTACAATGAGCAGTTCTTC.